The T cell receptor beta chain under discussion was sequenced for a study of neurological immune-mediated disorders. This clonotype showed up many times. Antigen specificity is unknown. Whole-study findings and limits: Phylogenetically, 18 of 34 multiple sclerosis patients' repertoires fell into one related-CDR3 cluster, a possible signature.

Germline V gene lookup returns CDR1 SGDLS and CDR2 YYNGEE. The CDR3 consists of 15 residues. V lost 2 bases to trimming and J lost 2 bases; unmatched junction nucleotides: 4. 5'RACE generated cDNA with 10-nucleotide random UMIs. TCRdb processed the 5' RACE reads anew with MiXCR; each CDR3 protein has one entry. The sample consists of 55,000 to 70,000 distinct CDR3 sequences, 3.9% of them appearing once. This TCR derives from a man aged 25 to 40 with multiple sclerosis. The chain is built from TRBV9 and TRBJ2-7; 10 nucleotides line up with TRBD2. The sequenced sample was PBMCs. The CDR3 nucleotides are TGTGCCAGCAGCGTGGATAGCGGGGGGACCTACGAGCAGTACTTC. Translated, it gives CASSVDSGGTYEQYF.